The 30 T cell receptor beta chains presented below share a single source sample, sequenced in a study of T cell changes during pregnancy in multiple sclerosis. Sequencing was performed with immunoSEQ multiplex PCR; in TCRdb, only in-frame clones are kept and a portion is missing. The sample has 45,000 to 55,000 clones, around 93% seen once. The sequencing here drew on CD4+ T cells from peripheral blood mononuclear cells, taken after pregnancy. The receptors originated from a female donor in good health, enrolled as a control in a pregnancy study.

The V gene is TRBV7-3, the J gene TRBJ2-7; 9 bases map to TRBD1. CDR3 size: 15 residues. V lost 4 bases and J lost 2; bases outside the gene matches: 6. CDR1 and CDR2 (germline): SGHTA, FQGTGA. CDR3 coding DNA: TGTGCCAGCAGCTCCACAGGGGGCGCGGCCTACGAGCAGTACTTC. Its translation: CASSSTGGAAYEQYF.

Turning to this clone: Sequence at one end of the junction differs from germline and may be a read error. The chain is built from TRBV11-3 and TRBJ2-3; no firm D call. Germline lookup yields CDR1 SGHNT and CDR2 YENEEA. The CDR3 extends over 14 amino acids. The CDR3 DNA follows: TGTGCCAGCAGCCTAGACCCTCTACAGGATACGCAGTATTTT. Its translation: CASSLDPLQDTQYF.

This rearrangement joins TRBV18 to TRBJ1-4, with D tentatively TRBD1 (5 bases). The CDR3 is 16 residues long. The V end lost 2 bases, the J end lost 0 bases, and 10 bases lay between the germline ends. Germline-derived CDR1 and CDR2 are KGHSH and LQKENI. The CDR3 DNA sequence: TGTGCCAGCTCACCAGGGAAGGGGACAACTAATGAAAAACTGTTTTTT. Protein sequence: CASSPGKGTTNEKLFF. Full variable domain (outside the CDR3, taken from reference TRBV18 and TRBJ1-4): NAGVMQNPRHLVRRRGQEARLRCSPMKGHSHVYWYRQLPEEGLKFMVYLQKENIIDESGMPKERFSAEFPKEGPSILRIQQVVRGDSAAYFCASSPGKGTTNEKLFFGSGTQLSVL.

The chain employs TRBV25-1 and TRBJ2-3; 10 nucleotides line up with TRBD1. V lost 3 bases and J lost 4; bases outside the gene matches: 4. The CDR3 extends over 15 amino acids. The V gene's germline CDR1 is MGHDK and CDR2 SYGVNS. DNA for the CDR3: TGTGCCAGCAGTGAGGGGACAGGGGTGTCAGATACGCAGTATTTT. This translates into CASSEGTGVSDTQYF.

This clone was seen just once. The chain links TRBV10-3 to TRBJ1-1; D unclear. The V gene lost 4 bases and the J gene lost 3 bases, with 9 bases spanning the gap. Looked up from germline, CDR1 is ENHRY and CDR2 is SYGVKD. The CDR3 has 13 residues. The CDR3 protein is CAISVREDTEAFF. CDR3 coding DNA: TGTGCCATCAGTGTTAGGGAGGACACTGAAGCTTTCTTT.

The CDR3 DNA reads as TGTGCCAGCAGCCTCAGAGAGACCCAGTACTTC. The encoded protein is CASSLRETQYF. The V and J genes are TRBV5-6 and TRBJ2-5; D call uncertain. CDR1 is SGHDT, CDR2 YYEEEE, per germline. V was clipped by 4 bases and J by 4 bases, with 5 bases between them. This CDR3 spans 11 amino acids. The entire variable domain, with the rest obtained from reference TRBV5-6 and TRBJ2-5, is as follows: DAGVTQSPTHLIKTRGQQVTLRCSPKSGHDTVSWYQQALGQGPQFIFQYYEEEERQRGNFPDRFSGHQFPNYSSELNVNALLLGDSALYLCASSLRETQYFGPGTRLLVL.

The table lists this clone with a few counts. The chain has TRBV6-1 and TRBJ2-2; no reliable D call. Looked up from germline, CDR1 is MNHNS and CDR2 is SASEGT. Trimming stripped 8 bases from V and 5 bases from J, with 12 bases between. This CDR3 is built from 13 residues. In DNA, the CDR3 is TGTGCCAGCGGGCAAGGAATAACCGGGGAGCTGTTTTTT. Its translation: CASGQGITGELFF.

This chain connects TRBV5-6 to TRBJ1-2; 8 bases map to TRBD1. V lost 0 bases to trimming and J lost 6 bases; unmatched junction nucleotides: 7. This CDR3 region has 15 residues. In germline, CDR1 is SGHDT, CDR2 YYEEEE. The DNA of the CDR3 is TGTGCCAGCAGCTTGGTCCTGGACAGGGAGAATGGCTACACCTTC. The encoded protein is CASSLVLDRENGYTF.

V gene TRBV19 combines with J gene TRBJ1-5; no reliable D call. Deletions cut 3 bases from V and 0 bases from J, with 15 bases between. Germline CDR1 and CDR2: LNHDA and SQIVND (reference sequence). The CDR3 is made up of 17 amino acids. CDR3 coding DNA: TGTGCCAGTAGTATGGCCGGAAAGCGAAATAGCAATCAGCCCCAGCATTTT. Protein sequence: CASSMAGKRNSNQPQHF. Looking up the rest from reference TRBV19 and TRBJ1-5 gives the full variable domain: DGGITQSPKYLFRKEGQNVTLSCEQNLNHDAMYWYRQDPGQGLRLIYYSQIVNDFQKGDIAEGYSVSREKKESFPLTVTSAQKNPTAFYLCASSMAGKRNSNQPQHFGDGTRLSIL.

The chain links TRBV25-1 to TRBJ2-1; 7 nucleotides agree with TRBD1. This CDR3 is 15 amino acids long. The V gene end was trimmed by 2 bases and the J gene end by 6 bases; junction bases not matched to a gene: 7. Germline V gene sequence: CDR1 MGHDK, CDR2 SYGVNS. DNA of the CDR3: TGTGCCAGCAGTGAACTGGACAGGACCAGCAATGAGCAGTTCTTC. It yields the protein CASSELDRTSNEQFF.

The chain couples TRBV7-3 to TRBJ2-2; TRBD2 matches at 7 bases. This CDR3 has 16 amino acids. After removal of 5 bases from V and 0 bases from J, the junction contained 6 bases not matched to a gene. Germline V CDR1 and CDR2: SGHTA, FQGTGA. The CDR3, as DNA: TGTGCCAGCAGCCAGCCCGGGACTACGAACACCGGGGAGCTGTTTTTT. Its protein product is CASSQPGTTNTGELFF.

This clone occurred a few times. The genes are TRBV27 and TRBJ1-2; D uncertain. V was shortened by 6 bases and J by 6 bases, with 17 bases between the two germline ends. CDR1 and CDR2 from the germline V gene are MNHEY and SMNVEV (reference sequence). The CDR3 extends over 14 amino acids. CDR3 coding DNA: TGTGCCAGCAGCGGCGGGAGGGTGGTGGATGGCTACACCTTC. Translating gives CASSGGRVVDGYTF.

Here the CDR3 reads CASSQGQGAYEQYF. The CDR3 nucleotides are TGCGCCAGCAGCCAAGGACAGGGGGCTTACGAGCAGTACTTC. The chain is built from TRBV5-1 and TRBJ2-7, with 11 bases aligning to TRBD1. CDR1 and CDR2 (germline): SGHRS, YFSETQ. The ends lost 4 bases at V and 4 bases at J; junction bases unmatched: 4. CDR3 length: 14 residues.

This sequence joins TRBV4-3 and TRBJ2-2, with 12 positions matching TRBD2. V shed 3 bases and J 4 bases; nucleotides not matched to a gene: 6. The CDR3 is made up of 17 amino acids. CDR1 and CDR2 from the germline V gene are LGHNA and YSLEER. The CDR3 DNA is TGCGCCAGCAGCCAGCAATTGACTAGCGGGGGCACCGGGGAGCTGTTTTTT. The encoded protein is CASSQQLTSGGTGELFF.

V is TRBV6-5 and J is TRBJ1-3; D uncertain. Germline CDR1 reads MNHEY; CDR2 reads SVGAGI. V dropped 0 bases and J dropped 0 bases, with 9 bases sitting between them. The CDR3 has 16 amino acids. The CDR3 loop is CASSYSRGNSGNTIYF. The DNA for the CDR3 is TGTGCCAGCAGTTACTCGCGCGGAAACTCTGGAAACACCATATATTTT.

The chain links TRBV5-4 to TRBJ2-3; D unresolved. Germline V gene data show CDR1 as SGHNT and CDR2 as YYREEE (reference sequence). The CDR3 sequence is 13 residues long. V was cut by 3 bases and J by 0 bases, with 5 bases left in between. CDR3 sequence (DNA): TGTGCCAGCAGCTCAACTAGCACAGATACGCAGTATTTT. It codes for CASSSTSTDTQYF.

The V and J genes are TRBV27 and TRBJ1-2, with D possibly being TRBD1 (5 bases). V gave up 2 bases and J gave up 4 bases, with 11 bases separating them. From germline, CDR1 is MNHEY and CDR2 SMNVEV (reference sequence). This CDR3 has 14 amino acids. CDR3 protein: CASSLDRKSYGYTF. Here the CDR3 DNA reads TGTGCCAGCAGTTTAGACAGAAAATCCTATGGCTACACCTTC.

This chain joins TRBV5-1 and TRBJ2-3; possible D gene TRBD1, 5 bases. CDR1 and CDR2 (germline): SGHRS, YFSETQ. This CDR3 contains 16 residues. V was pared by 4 bases and J by 2 bases, with 17 bases between. The CDR3: CASSRPDTSATDTQYF. The CDR3, as DNA: TGCGCCAGCAGCCGTCCGGACACCTCCGCCACAGATACGCAGTATTTT.

The chain is built from TRBV7-2 and TRBJ1-4; possibly TRBD1 for D (6 bases). CDR1 SGHTA and CDR2 FQGNSA come from the germline V gene. Trimming left V 8 bases short and J 7 bases short, with 11 bases between. The CDR3 extends over 12 amino acids. The CDR3 here is CASEGGSEKLFF. CDR3 DNA: TGTGCCAGCGAAGGGGGAAGTGAAAAACTGTTTTTT.

CDR3 protein: CASSLRYGTENTEAFF. CDR3 bases: TGTGCCAGCAGCTTGAGGTACGGGACTGAGAACACTGAAGCTTTCTTT. V is TRBV5-8 and J is TRBJ1-1; a possible D gene is TRBD1 (5 bases). Trimming cost V 1 base and J 1 base, with 14 bases left between them. This CDR3 has 16 amino acids. Germline lookup yields CDR1 SGHTS and CDR2 YDEGEE.

In the case of this clone: An end of the junction does not agree with germline; a read error may underlie this. The CDR3 sequence is CASSPYQGAQGTQYF. In DNA form, the CDR3 reads TGCGCCAGCAGCCCATACCAGGGGGCTCAAGGGACCCAGTACTTC. The chain joins TRBV5-1 to TRBJ2-5; 8 positions agree with TRBD1. CDR3 length: 15 residues. Per germline, CDR1 SGHRS and CDR2 YFSETQ.

In DNA form, the CDR3 reads TGTGCCAGCAGCTTATACGGTAGCGGGGCCTTAGATACGCAGTATTTT. It translates to CASSLYGSGALDTQYF. The gene calls are TRBV7-9 and TRBJ2-3, with 8 bases matching TRBD2. Trimming removed 2 bases from V and 5 bases from J; junction bases left unmatched: 9. CDR3 length: 16 residues. CDR1 and CDR2 (germline): SEHNR, FQNEAQ (reference sequence).

V is TRBV19 and J is TRBJ1-5; D perhaps matches TRBD1 (6 bases). CDR1 is LNHDA and CDR2 is SQIVND in the germline V gene (reference sequence). The CDR3 sequence is 13 residues long. Between the trimmed V and J ends, which lost 8 bases and 4 bases, there was a span of 12 bases. CDR3 region: CASQGQGNQPQHF. CDR3 DNA: TGTGCCAGTCAAGGGCAGGGGAATCAGCCCCAGCATTTT.

This clone was observed once. This rearrangement joins TRBV4-2 to TRBJ2-7; TRBD2 matches 10 bases. CDR3 length: 16 amino acids. Germline V CDR1 and CDR2: LGHNA, YNFKEQ. J lost 2 bases, V lost 0 bases, and 4 bases had no gene match. Here the CDR3 reads CASSQDPAGGPYEQYF. CDR3 DNA: TGTGCCAGCAGCCAAGATCCAGCGGGGGGGCCCTACGAGCAGTACTTC.

CDR3 in DNA: TGTGCCAGCAGCTTGGGACCGGGAGACTATGGCTACACCTTC. Residues: CASSLGPGDYGYTF. The V gene is TRBV5-4, the J gene TRBJ1-2; D is uncertain. The CDR3 extends over 14 amino acids. Germline V CDR1 and CDR2: SGHNT, YYREEE (reference sequence). Trimming took 0 bases from V and 3 from J, leaving 9 bases between them.

The chain couples TRBV5-1 to TRBJ2-2; 7 bases agree with TRBD2. The CDR3 is 13 residues long. CDR1 and CDR2 from the germline V gene are SGHRS and YFSETQ. Trimming removed 7 bases from V and 3 bases from J; junction bases left unmatched: 3. The CDR3 is CASSRGDTGELFF. For the CDR3, the DNA is TGCGCCAGCTCCCGGGGGGACACCGGGGAGCTGTTTTTT.

The chain employs TRBV2 and TRBJ1-1; tentatively, D is TRBD1 (5 bases). From germline, CDR1 is SNHLY and CDR2 FYNNEI. The CDR3 extends over 13 amino acids. Trimming pared 7 bases from V and 1 base from J, leaving 10 bases between. The CDR3 bases are TGTGCCAGCAATGGACAAGCGAACACTGAAGCTTTCTTT. This sequence encodes CASNGQANTEAFF. The full variable domain, its missing parts supplied by reference TRBV2 and TRBJ1-1, is EPEVTQTPSHQVTQMGQEVILRCVPISNHLYFYWYRQILGQKVEFLVSFYNNEISEKSEIFDDQFSVERPDGSNFTLKIRSTKLEDSAMYFCASNGQANTEAFFGQGTRLTVV.

V is TRBV28 and J is TRBJ2-1, with 11 bases that match TRBD2. V lost 3 bases and J lost 5; bases outside the gene matches: 9. The CDR3 covers 17 residues. CDR1 is MDHEN, CDR2 SYDVKM, per germline. This chain's CDR3 is CASSFDRLAGLDNEQFF. In DNA, the CDR3 is TGTGCCAGCAGTTTTGATCGACTAGCGGGGCTTGACAATGAGCAGTTCTTC. Filled out from reference TRBV28 and TRBJ2-1, the complete variable domain reads DVKVTQSSRYLVKRTGEKVFLECVQDMDHENMFWYRQDPGLGLRLIYFSYDVKMKEKGDIPEGYSVSREKKERFSLILESASTNQTSMYLCASSFDRLAGLDNEQFFGPGTRLTVL.

This rearrangement joins TRBV29-1 to TRBJ1-2; TRBD1 matches 8 bases. This CDR3 is built from 14 residues. Germline assignment: CDR1 SQVTM and CDR2 ANQGSEA. J lost 7 bases, V lost 7 bases, and 14 bases had no gene match. The CDR3 loop reads CSALERDRMFGYTF. CDR3 coding DNA: TGCAGCGCCCTTGAGAGGGACAGGATGTTTGGCTACACCTTC.

The V call is TRBV27, the J call TRBJ1-2, with TRBD1 as a possible D gene (6 bases). The V end lost 5 bases, the J end lost 2 bases, and 15 bases lay between the germline ends. The CDR3 consists of 15 residues. Germline CDR1 reads MNHEY; CDR2 reads SMNVEV (reference sequence). DNA for the CDR3: TGTGCCAGCAGTCTCTCCTACAGGGAGAACTATGGCTACACCTTC. Amino acids: CASSLSYRENYGYTF.